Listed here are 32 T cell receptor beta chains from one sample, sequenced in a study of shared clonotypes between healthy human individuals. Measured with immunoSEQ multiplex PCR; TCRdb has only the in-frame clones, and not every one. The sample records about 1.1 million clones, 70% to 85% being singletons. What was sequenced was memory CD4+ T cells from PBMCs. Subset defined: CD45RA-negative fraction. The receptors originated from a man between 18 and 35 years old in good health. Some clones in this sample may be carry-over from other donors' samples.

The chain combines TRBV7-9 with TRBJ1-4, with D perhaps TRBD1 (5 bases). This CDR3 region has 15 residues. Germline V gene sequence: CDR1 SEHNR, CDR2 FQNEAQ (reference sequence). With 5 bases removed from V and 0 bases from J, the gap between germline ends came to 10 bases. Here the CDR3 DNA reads TGTGCCAGCAGCAGCAGACAGACAACTAATGAAAAACTGTTTTTT. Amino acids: CASSSRQTTNEKLFF.

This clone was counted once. The CDR3 DNA is TGTGCCAGCACCCTAGAGGGGGACTATGGCTACACCTTC. Amino acids: CASTLEGDYGYTF. The rearrangement uses TRBV5-6 and TRBJ1-2, with D maybe TRBD1 (6 bases). The length of the CDR3 is 13 residues. V was pared by 6 bases and J by 3 bases, with 12 bases between. In germline, CDR1 is SGHDT, CDR2 YYEEEE.

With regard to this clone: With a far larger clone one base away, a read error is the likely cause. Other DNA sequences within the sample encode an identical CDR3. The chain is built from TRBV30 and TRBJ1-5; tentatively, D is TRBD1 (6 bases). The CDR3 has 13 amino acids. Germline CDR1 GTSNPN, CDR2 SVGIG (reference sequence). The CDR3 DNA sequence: TGTGCCTGGAGTAGGGGGAACGGGCAGCCCCAGCACTTT. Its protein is CAWSRGNGQPQHF.

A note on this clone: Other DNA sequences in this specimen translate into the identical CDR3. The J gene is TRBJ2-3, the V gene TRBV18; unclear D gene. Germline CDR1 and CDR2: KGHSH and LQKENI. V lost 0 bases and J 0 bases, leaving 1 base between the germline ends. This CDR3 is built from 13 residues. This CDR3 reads CASSPPSTDTQYF. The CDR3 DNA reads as TGTGCCAGCTCACCACCTAGCACAGATACGCAGTATTTT.

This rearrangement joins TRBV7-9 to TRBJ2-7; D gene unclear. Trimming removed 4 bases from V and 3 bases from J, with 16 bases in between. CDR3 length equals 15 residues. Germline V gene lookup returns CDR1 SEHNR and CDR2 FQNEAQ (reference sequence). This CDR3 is CASSSTVAELYEQYF. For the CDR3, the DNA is TGTGCCAGCAGCTCGACGGTGGCCGAACTCTACGAGCAGTACTTC.

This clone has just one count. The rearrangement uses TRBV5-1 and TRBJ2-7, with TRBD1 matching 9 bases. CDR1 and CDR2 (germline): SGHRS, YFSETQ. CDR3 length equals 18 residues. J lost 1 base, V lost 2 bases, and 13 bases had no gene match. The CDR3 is CASSFGTTGGPPSYEQYF. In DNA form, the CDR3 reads TGCGCCAGCAGCTTCGGTACGACAGGGGGACCCCCATCCTACGAGCAGTACTTC.

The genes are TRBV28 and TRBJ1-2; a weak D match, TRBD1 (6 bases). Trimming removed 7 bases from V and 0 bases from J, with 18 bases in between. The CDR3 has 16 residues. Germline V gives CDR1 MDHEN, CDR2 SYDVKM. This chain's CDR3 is CASTQRRGGTNYGYTF. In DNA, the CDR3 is TGTGCCAGCACCCAAAGACGGGGGGGCACTAACTATGGCTACACCTTC.

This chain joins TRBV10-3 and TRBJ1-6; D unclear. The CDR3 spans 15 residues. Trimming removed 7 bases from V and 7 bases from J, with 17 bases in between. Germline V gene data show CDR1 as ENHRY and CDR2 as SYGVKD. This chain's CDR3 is CAIKDGRRENSPLHF. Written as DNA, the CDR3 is TGTGCCATCAAGGACGGCCGACGGGAGAATTCACCCCTCCACTTT.

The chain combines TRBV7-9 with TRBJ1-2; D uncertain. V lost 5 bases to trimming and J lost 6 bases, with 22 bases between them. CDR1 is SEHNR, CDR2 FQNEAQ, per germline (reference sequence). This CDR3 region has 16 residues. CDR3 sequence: CASSPPGRGSLHGYTF. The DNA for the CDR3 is TGTGCCAGCAGCCCCCCTGGACGAGGGAGCCTCCATGGCTACACCTTC.

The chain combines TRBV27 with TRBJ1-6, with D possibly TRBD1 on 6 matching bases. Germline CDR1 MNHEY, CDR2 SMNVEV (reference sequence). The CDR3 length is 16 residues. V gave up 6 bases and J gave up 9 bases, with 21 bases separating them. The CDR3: CASRGTGNNIISPLHF. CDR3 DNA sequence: TGTGCCAGCAGGGGAACAGGGAACAATATTATTTCACCCCTCCACTTT.

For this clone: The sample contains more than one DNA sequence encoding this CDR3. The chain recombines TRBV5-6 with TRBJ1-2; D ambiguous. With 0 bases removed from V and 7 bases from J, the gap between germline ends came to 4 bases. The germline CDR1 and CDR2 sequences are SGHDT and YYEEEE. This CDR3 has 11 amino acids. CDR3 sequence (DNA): TGTGCCAGCAGCTTGGGCGGTGGCTACACCTTC. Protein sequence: CASSLGGGYTF.

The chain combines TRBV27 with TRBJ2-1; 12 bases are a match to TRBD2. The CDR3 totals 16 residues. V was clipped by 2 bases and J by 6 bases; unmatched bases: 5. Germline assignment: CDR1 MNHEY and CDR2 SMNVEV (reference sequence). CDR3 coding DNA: TGTGCCAGCAGTTTAAGTCTAGCGGGAGGGGGCAATGAGCAGTTCTTC. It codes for CASSLSLAGGGNEQFF.

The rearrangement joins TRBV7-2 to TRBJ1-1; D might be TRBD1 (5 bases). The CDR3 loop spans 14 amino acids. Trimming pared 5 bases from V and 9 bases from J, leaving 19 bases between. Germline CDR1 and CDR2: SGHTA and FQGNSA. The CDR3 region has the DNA TGTGCCAGCAGCCCAAGAACATCTGGGGGAAAAGCTTTCTTT. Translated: CASSPRTSGGKAFF.

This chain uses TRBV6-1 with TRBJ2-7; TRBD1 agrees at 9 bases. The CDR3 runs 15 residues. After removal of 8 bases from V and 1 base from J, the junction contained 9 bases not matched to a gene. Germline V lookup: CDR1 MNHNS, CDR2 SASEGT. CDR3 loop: CASFTLGTGSYEQYF. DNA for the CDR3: TGTGCCAGCTTCACCTTGGGGACAGGGTCCTACGAGCAGTACTTC.

CDR3 region: CAWGAGTGELFF. The CDR3 DNA follows: TGTGCCTGGGGTGCCGGCACCGGGGAGCTGTTTTTT. J is TRBJ2-2 and V is TRBV30; D unclear. This CDR3 has 12 amino acids. Germline V CDR1 and CDR2: GTSNPN, SVGIG (reference sequence). The V and J ends lost 5 bases and 4 bases respectively, with 8 bases between them.

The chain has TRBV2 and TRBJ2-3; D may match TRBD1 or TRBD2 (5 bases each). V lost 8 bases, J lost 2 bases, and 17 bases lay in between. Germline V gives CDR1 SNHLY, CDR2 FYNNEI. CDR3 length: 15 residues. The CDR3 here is CASSGPQTLTDTQYF. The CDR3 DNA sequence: TGTGCCAGCTCGGGACCACAAACCCTCACAGATACGCAGTATTTT.

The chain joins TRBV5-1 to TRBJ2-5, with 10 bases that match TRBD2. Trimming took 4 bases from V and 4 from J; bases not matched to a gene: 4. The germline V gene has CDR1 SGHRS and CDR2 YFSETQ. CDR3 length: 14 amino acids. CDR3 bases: TGCGCCAGCAGCCCCGGGACTAGCGTAGAGACCCAGTACTTC. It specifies CASSPGTSVETQYF.

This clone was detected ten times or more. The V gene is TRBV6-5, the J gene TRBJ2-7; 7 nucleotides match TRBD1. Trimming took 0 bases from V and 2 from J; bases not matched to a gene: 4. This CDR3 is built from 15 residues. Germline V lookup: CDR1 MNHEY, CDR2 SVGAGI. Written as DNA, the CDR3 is TGTGCCAGCAGTTACTCCTGGCAGGGGGCCTACGAGCAGTACTTC. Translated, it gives CASSYSWQGAYEQYF.

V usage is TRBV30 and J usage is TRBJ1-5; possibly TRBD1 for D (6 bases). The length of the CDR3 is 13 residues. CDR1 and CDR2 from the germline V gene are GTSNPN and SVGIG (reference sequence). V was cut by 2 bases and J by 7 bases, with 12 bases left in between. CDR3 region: CAWSRGGRQPQHF. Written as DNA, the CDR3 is TGTGCCTGGAGTAGGGGGGGCAGACAGCCCCAGCATTTT.

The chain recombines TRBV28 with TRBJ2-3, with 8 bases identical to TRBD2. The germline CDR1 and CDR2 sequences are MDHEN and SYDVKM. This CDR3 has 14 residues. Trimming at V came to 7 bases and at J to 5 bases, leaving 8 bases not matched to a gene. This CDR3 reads CASNGREVGDTQYF. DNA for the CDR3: TGTGCCAGCAATGGGCGGGAGGTTGGAGATACGCAGTATTTT.

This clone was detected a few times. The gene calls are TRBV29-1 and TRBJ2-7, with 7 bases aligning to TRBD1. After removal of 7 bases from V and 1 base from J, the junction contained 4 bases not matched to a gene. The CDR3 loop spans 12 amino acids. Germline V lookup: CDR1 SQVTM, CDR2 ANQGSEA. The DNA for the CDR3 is TGCAGCGCACAACAGGGGTCCTACGAGCAGTACTTC. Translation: CSAQQGSYEQYF.

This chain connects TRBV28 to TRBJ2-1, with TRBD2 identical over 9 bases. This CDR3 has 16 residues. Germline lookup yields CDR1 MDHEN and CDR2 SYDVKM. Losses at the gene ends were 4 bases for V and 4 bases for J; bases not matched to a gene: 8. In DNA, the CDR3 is TGTGCCAGCAGTTCCATTCATAGCGGGGGATACAATGAGCAGTTCTTC. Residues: CASSSIHSGGYNEQFF.

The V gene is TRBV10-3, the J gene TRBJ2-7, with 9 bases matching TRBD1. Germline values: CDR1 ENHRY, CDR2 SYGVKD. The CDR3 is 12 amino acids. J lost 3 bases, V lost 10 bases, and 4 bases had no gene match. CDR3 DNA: TGTGCCAACTCGGACAGGGGCTACGAGCAGTACTTC. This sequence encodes CANSDRGYEQYF.

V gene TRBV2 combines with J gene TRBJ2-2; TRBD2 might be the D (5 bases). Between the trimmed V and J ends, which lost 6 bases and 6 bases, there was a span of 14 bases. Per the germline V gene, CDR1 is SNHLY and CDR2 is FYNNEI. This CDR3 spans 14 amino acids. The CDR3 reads CASRTLGDSGELFF. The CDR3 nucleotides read TGTGCCAGCAGGACCTTGGGAGATTCCGGGGAGCTGTTTTTT.

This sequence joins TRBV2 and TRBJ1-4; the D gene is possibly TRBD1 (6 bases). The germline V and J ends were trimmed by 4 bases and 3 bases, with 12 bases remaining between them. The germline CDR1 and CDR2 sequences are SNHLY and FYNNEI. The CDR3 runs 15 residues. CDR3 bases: TGTGCCAGCAGTGGCCAGGGGAGGGCTAATGAAAAACTGTTTTTT. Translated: CASSGQGRANEKLFF. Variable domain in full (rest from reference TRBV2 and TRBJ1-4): EPEVTQTPSHQVTQMGQEVILRCVPISNHLYFYWYRQILGQKVEFLVSFYNNEISEKSEIFDDQFSVERPDGSNFTLKIRSTKLEDSAMYFCASSGQGRANEKLFFGSGTQLSVL.

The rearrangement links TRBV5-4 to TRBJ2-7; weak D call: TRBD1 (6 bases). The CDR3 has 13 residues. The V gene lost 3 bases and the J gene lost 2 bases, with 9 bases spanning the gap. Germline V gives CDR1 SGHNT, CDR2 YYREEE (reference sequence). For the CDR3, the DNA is TGTGCCAGCAGCTCACAGGGTGCCTACGAGCAGTACTTC. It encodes CASSSQGAYEQYF. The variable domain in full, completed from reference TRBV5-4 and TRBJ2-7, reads ETGVTQSPTHLIKTRGQQVTLRCSSQSGHNTVSWYQQALGQGPQFIFQYYREEENGRGNFPPRFSGLQFPNYSSELNVNALELDDSALYLCASSSQGAYEQYFGPGTRLTVT.

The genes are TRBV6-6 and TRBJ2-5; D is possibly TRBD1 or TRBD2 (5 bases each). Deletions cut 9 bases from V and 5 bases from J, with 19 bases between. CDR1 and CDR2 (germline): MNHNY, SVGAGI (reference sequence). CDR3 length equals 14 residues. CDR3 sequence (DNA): TGTGCCAGTCGGGGCCAGCGGTTGTCGGAGACCCAGTACTTC. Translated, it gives CASRGQRLSETQYF.

The CDR3: CASSLVGTSGYNEQFF. The DNA for the CDR3 is TGTGCCAGCAGCTTAGTCGGGACTAGCGGCTACAATGAGCAGTTCTTC. This sequence joins TRBV7-8 and TRBJ2-1, with 11 bases identical to TRBD2. V shed 1 base, J shed 3 bases, and the junction held 2 bases outside the gene matches. Germline CDR1 SGHVS, CDR2 FQNEAQ. There are 16 residues in the CDR3.

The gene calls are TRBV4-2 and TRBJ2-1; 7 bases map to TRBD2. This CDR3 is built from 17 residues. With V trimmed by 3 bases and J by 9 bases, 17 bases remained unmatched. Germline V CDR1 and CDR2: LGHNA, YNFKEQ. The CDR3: CASSQRLAATVSGEQFF. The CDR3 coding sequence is TGTGCCAGCAGCCAGAGACTAGCCGCTACCGTCTCCGGTGAGCAGTTCTTC.

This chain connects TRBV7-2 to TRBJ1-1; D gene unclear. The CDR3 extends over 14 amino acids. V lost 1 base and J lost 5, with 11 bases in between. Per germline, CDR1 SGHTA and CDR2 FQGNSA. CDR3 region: CASSLVSSGTEAFF. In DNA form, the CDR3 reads TGTGCCAGCAGCTTAGTATCCTCCGGGACTGAAGCTTTCTTT. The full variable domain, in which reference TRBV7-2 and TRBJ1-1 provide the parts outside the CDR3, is GAGVSQSPSNKVTEKGKDVELRCDPISGHTALYWYRQSLGQGLEFLIYFQGNSAPDKSGLPSDRFSAERTGGSVSTLTIQRTQQEDSAVYLCASSLVSSGTEAFFGQGTRLTVV.

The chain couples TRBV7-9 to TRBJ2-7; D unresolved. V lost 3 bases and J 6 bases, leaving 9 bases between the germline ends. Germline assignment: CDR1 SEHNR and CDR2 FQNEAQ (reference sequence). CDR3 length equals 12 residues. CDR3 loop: CASSLSRSEQYF. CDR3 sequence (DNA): TGTGCCAGCAGCTTGAGCCGTTCCGAGCAGTACTTC.

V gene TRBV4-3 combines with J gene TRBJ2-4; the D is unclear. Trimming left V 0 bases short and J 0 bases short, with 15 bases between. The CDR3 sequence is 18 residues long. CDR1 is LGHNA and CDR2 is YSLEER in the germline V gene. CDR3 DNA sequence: TGCGCCAGCAGCCAAGATCCCCGGCTCCCCATAGCCAAAAACATTCAGTACTTC. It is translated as CASSQDPRLPIAKNIQYF.